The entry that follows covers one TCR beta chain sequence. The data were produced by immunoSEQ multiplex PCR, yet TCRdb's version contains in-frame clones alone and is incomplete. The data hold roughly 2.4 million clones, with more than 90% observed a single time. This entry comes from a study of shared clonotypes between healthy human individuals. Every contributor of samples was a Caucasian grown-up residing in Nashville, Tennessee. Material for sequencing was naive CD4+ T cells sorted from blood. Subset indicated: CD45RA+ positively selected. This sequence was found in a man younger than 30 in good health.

The CDR3 sequence is CSGTTGTSGSGFF. Here the CDR3 DNA reads TGCAGCGGTACGACGGGGACTAGCGGGAGTGGGTTCTTC. V is TRBV29-1 and J is TRBJ2-1; 14 bases are a match to TRBD2. With V trimmed by 7 bases and J by 15 bases, 11 bases remained unmatched. The CDR3 has 13 amino acids. Germline CDR1 reads SQVTM; CDR2 reads ANQGSEA.